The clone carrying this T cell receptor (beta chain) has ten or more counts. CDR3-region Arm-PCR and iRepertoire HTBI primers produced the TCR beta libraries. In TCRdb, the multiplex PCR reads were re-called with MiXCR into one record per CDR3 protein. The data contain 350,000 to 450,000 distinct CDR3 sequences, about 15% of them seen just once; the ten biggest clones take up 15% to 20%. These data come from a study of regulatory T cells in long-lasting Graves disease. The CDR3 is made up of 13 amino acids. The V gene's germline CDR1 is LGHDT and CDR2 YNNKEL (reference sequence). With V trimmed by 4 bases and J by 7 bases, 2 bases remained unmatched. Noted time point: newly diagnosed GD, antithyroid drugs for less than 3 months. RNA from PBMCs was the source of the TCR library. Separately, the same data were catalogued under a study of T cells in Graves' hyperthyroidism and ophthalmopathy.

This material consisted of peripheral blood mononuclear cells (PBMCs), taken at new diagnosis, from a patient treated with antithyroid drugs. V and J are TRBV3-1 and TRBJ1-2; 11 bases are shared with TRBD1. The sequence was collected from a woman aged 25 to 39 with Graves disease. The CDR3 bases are TGTGCCAGCAGCCTAGGACAGGGGGCTGGCTACACCTTC. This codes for CASSLGQGAGYTF.